This TCR beta chain comes out of a study of T cell responses to AZD1222 COVID-19 vaccine. Study observations and caveats: Recipients of AZD1222 seropositive at baseline numbered only 6 or 7.

Note on this clone: Its antigen is undetermined.

Germline CDR1 SGHVS, CDR2 FQNEAQ. V was clipped by 2 bases and J by 7 bases; unmatched bases: 10. The CDR3 consists of 16 residues. Generated by immunoSEQ multiplex PCR, the TCRdb table keeps only in-frame clones and is missing some. This sample has roughly 49,000 clones, with 70% to 85% found just once. The J gene is TRBJ2-2, the V gene TRBV7-8, with 7 bases lining up with TRBD2. This clonotype was sampled from an adult in good health. The input for sequencing was peripheral blood, taken on day 0 of MenACWY control vaccination. The CDR3, as DNA: TGTGCCAGCAGCTTACTACTAGCGCGTTACGGCGGGGAGCTGTTTTTT. This gives the protein CASSLLLARYGGELFF.